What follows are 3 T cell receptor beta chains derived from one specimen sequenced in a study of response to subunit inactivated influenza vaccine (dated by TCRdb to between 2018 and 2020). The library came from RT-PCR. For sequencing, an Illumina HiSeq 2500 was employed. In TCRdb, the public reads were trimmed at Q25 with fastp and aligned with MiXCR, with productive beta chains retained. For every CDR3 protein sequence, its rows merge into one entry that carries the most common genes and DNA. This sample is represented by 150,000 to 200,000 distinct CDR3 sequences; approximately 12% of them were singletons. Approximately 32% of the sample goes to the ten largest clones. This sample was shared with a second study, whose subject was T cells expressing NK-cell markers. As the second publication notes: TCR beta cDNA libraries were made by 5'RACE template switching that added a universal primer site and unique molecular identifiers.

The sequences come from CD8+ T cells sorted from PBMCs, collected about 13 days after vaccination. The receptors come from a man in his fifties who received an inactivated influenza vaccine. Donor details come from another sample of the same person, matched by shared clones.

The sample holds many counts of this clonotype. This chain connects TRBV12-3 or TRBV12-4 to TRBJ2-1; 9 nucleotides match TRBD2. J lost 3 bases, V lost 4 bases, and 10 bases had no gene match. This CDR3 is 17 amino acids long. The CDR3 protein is CASSSPGERGVYNEQFF. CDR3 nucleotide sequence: TGTGCCAGCAGTTCCCCTGGGGAGCGGGGGGTCTACAATGAGCAGTTCTTC.

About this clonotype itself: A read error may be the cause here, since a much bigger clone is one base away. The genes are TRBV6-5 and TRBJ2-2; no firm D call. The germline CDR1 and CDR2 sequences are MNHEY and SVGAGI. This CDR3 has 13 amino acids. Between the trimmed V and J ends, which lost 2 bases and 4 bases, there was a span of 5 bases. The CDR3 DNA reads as TGTGCCAGCAGTTACGTAGGCACCGGGGAGCTGTTTTTT. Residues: CASSYVGTGELFF.

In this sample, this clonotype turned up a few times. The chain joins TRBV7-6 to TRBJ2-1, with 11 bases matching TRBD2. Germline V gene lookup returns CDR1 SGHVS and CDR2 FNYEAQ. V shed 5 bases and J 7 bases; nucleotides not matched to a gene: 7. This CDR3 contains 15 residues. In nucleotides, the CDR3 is TGTGCCAGCAGCCCACTAGCGGGAGTAAGGAATGAGCAGTTCTTC. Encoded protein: CASSPLAGVRNEQFF.